Sequencing of this T cell receptor (beta chain) was carried out in a study of T cell changes during pregnancy in multiple sclerosis. The CDR3 runs to 13 residues. Germline assignment: CDR1 SGHNT and CDR2 YYREEE (reference sequence). Trimming left V 7 bases short and J 0 bases short, with 5 bases between. Assay: immunoSEQ multiplex PCR; the TCRdb copy retains only in-frame clones and omits some. Of about 87,000 clones in the sample, just over 90% were seen once. The rearrangement uses TRBV5-4 and TRBJ2-6; D is unresolved. Sequenced material: peripheral blood, taken in the third trimester of pregnancy. This TCR was sampled from a female donor in good health, enrolled as a control in a pregnancy study. Written as DNA, the CDR3 is TGTGCCAGCTCTTTCTCTGGGGCCAACGTCCTGACTTTC. Translation: CASSFSGANVLTF.